This is a list of T cell receptor beta chains from one sample in a study of shared clonotypes between healthy human individuals. Using immunoSEQ multiplex PCR, the repertoire was profiled, and TCRdb retains in-frame clones only, with some absent. The sample has about 490,000 clones; around 85% are singletons. Material for sequencing was PBMCs. The receptors were gathered from a middle-aged woman in good health. Some clones in this sample may be carry-over from other donors' samples. Each CDR3 is given with its conserved first and last residue. Expanded clones are given a class, and other clones once, few, many or no size at all.

TRBJ2-2	.	TRBV7-6	CASSLLREHTGELFF
TRBJ1-1	.	TRBV18	CASSPAVEAFF
TRBJ2-7	.	TRBV18	CASSGGGSSYEQYF
TRBJ2-2	.	TRBV7-9	CASSFVITGELFF
TRBJ2-5	.	TRBV5-4	CASSSDREGTQYF
.	few	TRBV7-9	CASSPGLAYSYEQYF
TRBJ1-1	.	TRBV10-3	CAIQPHFAGAVLNTEAFF
TRBJ2-1	.	TRBV18	CASSPSAGGAYNEQFF
TRBJ1-1	.	TRBV27	CASTGTGWNTEAFF
TRBJ2-7	.	TRBV27	CASSPRQGAYEQYF
TRBJ2-2	.	TRBV18	CASSPGTSGTTGELFF
TRBJ2-5	once	TRBV2	CASSAGRETQYF
TRBJ2-2	.	TRBV7-8	CASSLRRTAGELFF
TRBJ1-1	.	TRBV25-1	CASSEYSDTEAFF
TRBJ1-5	.	TRBV10-3	CAISESSGNSNQPQHF
TRBJ2-7	.	TRBV20-1	CVAEGGYEQYF
TRBJ2-5	once	TRBV5-5	CASSSSGSTVQETQYF
TRBJ2-5	.	TRBV6-4	CASKGRDLGEFETQYF
TRBJ2-1	.	TRBV10-3	CAITPTSETYNEQFF
TRBJ1-2	.	TRBV4-3	CASSQEGQGEGYTF
TRBJ2-3	few	TRBV9	CASSVGTSGFPSTDTQYF
TRBJ2-5	.	TRBV11-2	CASSFTPPTGRETQYF
TRBJ2-5	.	TRBV28	CASSPGLAKETQYF
TRBJ2-3	.	TRBV29-1	CSVGTTGLPDTQYF
TRBJ2-1	.	TRBV2	CASRGTGEQFF
TRBJ1-1	.	TRBV30	CAWSATGGTEAFF